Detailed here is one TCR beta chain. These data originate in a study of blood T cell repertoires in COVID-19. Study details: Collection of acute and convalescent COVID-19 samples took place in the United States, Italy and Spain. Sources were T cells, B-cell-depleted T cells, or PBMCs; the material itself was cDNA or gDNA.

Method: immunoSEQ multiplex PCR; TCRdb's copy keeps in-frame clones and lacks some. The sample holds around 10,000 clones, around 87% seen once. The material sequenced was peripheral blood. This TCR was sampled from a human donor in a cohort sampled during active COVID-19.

The CDR3: CASSLTGVGGEQYF. Written as DNA, the CDR3 is TGTGCCAGCAGCTTGACAGGGGTCGGAGGGGAGCAGTACTTC. This chain connects TRBV11-3 to TRBJ2-7; 8 nucleotides agree with TRBD1. The germline gives CDR1 SGHNT, CDR2 YENEEA. The V gene end was trimmed by 3 bases and the J gene end by 7 bases; junction bases not matched to a gene: 8. The CDR3 has 14 amino acids.